The clone carrying this T cell receptor beta chain appeared a few times. The target antigen is unknown. One end of the junction is discordant with germline, which a read error may explain. The CDR3 length is 13 residues. Per the germline V gene, CDR1 is SGHVS and CDR2 is FQNEAQ. The data belong to a study of cytomegalovirus exposure and HLA in healthy donors. General study findings and limits: Sequencing artifact likely explains a cluster of highly shared sequence variants. An Asian-associated ancestry cluster reportedly showed fewer N-insertions than the approximately 630-donor mean in a later analysis.

The PCR had 60 Vbeta and 13 Jbeta primers. Assay: immunoSEQ multiplex PCR; the TCRdb copy retains only in-frame clones and omits some. This sample has 95,000 to 150,000 clones, with over 8.5% found just once. Sequencing input: PBMCs. V and J are TRBV7-8 and TRBJ1-2; 8 bases are shared with TRBD1. The source of this sequence is a woman aged 40 to 55 in good health and CMV-seropositive. The CDR3 region is CASSFRTGRGYAF. As DNA, the CDR3 is TGTGCCAGCAGCTTTCGGACAGGGCGGGGCTACGCCTTC.